This TCR beta chain was captured in a study of patients and donors after allogeneic stem cell transplantation. Only a few counts were recorded for this clonotype. In TCRdb, the RT-PCR reads were re-called with MiXCR into one record per CDR3 protein. The sample includes some 880,000 distinct CDR3 sequences, over 15% of them seen just once. The receptor comes from a human donor who was either an allogeneic HSCT recipient or a stem cell or donor lymphocyte infusion donor (not recorded which). It is not recorded whose cells these are; they may come from a transplant donor. The source material was blood, either unsorted or a sorted T cell fraction (not recorded which).

Here the CDR3 reads CASSPGRETEQFF. DNA for the CDR3: TGTGCCAGCAGCCCCGGCAGGGAAACTGAGCAGTTCTTC. The chain links TRBV4-2 to TRBJ2-1; D perhaps matches TRBD1 (5 bases). Germline CDR1 is LGHNA and CDR2 is YNFKEQ. CDR3 length: 13 residues. Trimming removed 4 bases at V and 9 bases at J, with 13 bases between.